A selection of T cell receptor beta chains follows, all from one sample in a study of blood T cells in healthy people across ages. Each CDR3 protein is one row after TCRdb ran MiXCR on the 5' RACE reads. Here the sample spans roughly 1,800,000 distinct CDR3 sequences, roughly 49% being singletons. Specimen: blood. The source is a middle-aged woman in good health. Both conserved end residues are part of each CDR3. The order of the fields is clone size, V gene, J gene, D gene, CDR3 protein, CDR3 DNA. A D gene is named only where the DNA matches it firmly. Rows give clone size only sometimes, using once, few, many, or a class for an expanded clone.

.	TRBV24-1	TRBJ2-5	TRBD1	CATSEWTGGGHQETQYF	TGTGCCACCAGTGAGTGGACAGGGGGCGGACACCAAGAGACCCAGTACTTC
few	TRBV9	TRBJ1-2	TRBD1	CASSQTGGAGGYTF	TGTGCCAGCAGCCAAACAGGGGGCGCCGGGGGCTACACCTTC
.	TRBV6-5	TRBJ2-5	.	CASSYSYNTETQYF	TGTGCCAGCAGTTACTCGTATAACACCGAGACCCAGTACTTC
.	TRBV18	TRBJ1-5	TRBD1	CASSPTGTGGAGQPQHF	TGTGCCAGCTCACCTACCGGGACAGGGGGCGCCGGTCAGCCCCAGCATTTT
few	TRBV28	TRBJ2-7	TRBD1	CASSVWDRSEQYF	TGTGCCAGCAGTGTATGGGACAGAAGCGAGCAGTACTTC
.	TRBV7-9	TRBJ1-6	.	CASTRVDDSPLHF	TGTGCCAGCACGAGGGTTGACGATTCACCCCTCCACTTT
few	TRBV5-1	TRBJ2-1	.	CASSFEARGLGSKGHEQFF	TGCGCCAGCAGCTTTGAGGCCAGGGGTCTGGGGTCGAAAGGACATGAGCAGTTCTTC
.	TRBV10-3	TRBJ1-2	TRBD1	CAISERDRGLNYGYTF	TGTGCCATCAGTGAGAGGGACAGGGGGTTAAACTATGGCTACACCTTC
.	TRBV27	TRBJ2-7	TRBD1	CASSPQIRQGQTYEQYF	TGTGCCAGCAGTCCCCAAATCCGACAGGGGCAAACCTACGAGCAGTACTTC
few	TRBV20-1	TRBJ2-3	TRBD2	CSAFTGGPTDTQYF	TGCAGTGCCTTTACGGGGGGGCCCACAGATACGCAGTATTTT
.	TRBV4-2	TRBJ1-4	.	CASSVGPFVEREKLFF	TGTGCCAGCAGCGTAGGGCCCTTCGTAGAACGGGAAAAACTGTTTTTT
few	TRBV7-2	TRBJ2-7	.	CASSFSSRGDTYEQYF	TGTGCCAGCAGCTTTAGTTCCAGAGGGGACACCTACGAGCAGTACTTC
.	TRBV20-1	TRBJ2-7	TRBD1	CSATQGYSPYEQYF	TGCAGTGCGACACAGGGGTACTCCCCCTACGAGCAGTACTTC
.	TRBV13	TRBJ2-3	TRBD1	CASSSRSGQYTDTQYF	TGTGCCAGCAGCTCCCGCTCGGGACAGTACACAGATACGCAGTATTTT
few	TRBV12-3/TRBV12-4	TRBJ2-6	.	CASSERHGLGANVLTF	TGTGCCAGCAGTGAACGACATGGGCTCGGGGCCAACGTCCTGACTTTC
.	TRBV7-9	TRBJ2-1	.	CASSLVESVVNEQFF	TGTGCCAGCAGCTTAGTGGAATCCGTCGTCAATGAGCAGTTCTTC
.	TRBV25-1	TRBJ2-1	.	CASSEYRTTWFF	TGTGCCAGCAGTGAATACCGGACTACGTGGTTCTTC
.	TRBV4-1	TRBJ2-1	TRBD1	CASSRRDRENNEQFF	TGCGCCAGCAGCCGACGGGACAGGGAAAACAATGAGCAGTTCTTC
.	TRBV6-6	TRBJ1-2	TRBD1	CASSRQGANDYGYTF	TGTGCCAGCAGTCGACAGGGGGCGAATGACTATGGCTACACCTTC
.	TRBV7-9	TRBJ1-6	.	CASSPGVYNSPLHF	TGTGCCAGCAGCCCGGGGGTCTATAATTCACCCCTCCACTTT
.	TRBV20-1	TRBJ1-2	.	CSAWSLAGMDGYTF	TGCAGTGCTTGGTCCTTGGCAGGGATGGATGGCTACACCTTC
few	TRBV20-1	TRBJ2-6	.	CSAEGHDLGANVLTF	TGCAGTGCTGAGGGACACGACCTAGGGGCCAACGTCCTGACTTTC
few	TRBV7-2	TRBJ2-1	.	CASSKDNEQFF	TGTGCCAGCAGCAAAGACAATGAGCAGTTCTTC
.	TRBV20-1	TRBJ2-3	.	CSARSPGSADTQYF	TGCAGTGCTAGATCTCCAGGGTCGGCAGATACGCAGTATTTT
once	TRBV20-1	TRBJ2-5	TRBD1	CSARDLSRWSGGSETQYF	TGCAGTGCTAGAGATTTGTCCCGGTGGTCAGGGGGCTCGGAGACCCAGTACTTC
.	TRBV3-1	TRBJ1-5	.	CASSSTPRSNQPQHF	TGTGCCAGCAGTTCTACTCCAAGGAGCAATCAGCCCCAGCATTTT
.	TRBV11-1	TRBJ2-5	TRBD2	CASLGLADQETQYF	TGTGCCAGCCTTGGACTAGCGGACCAAGAGACCCAGTACTTC
.	TRBV4-1	TRBJ1-1	TRBD1	CASSQTGGRVAFF	TGCGCCAGCAGTCAAACAGGGGGCAGGGTAGCTTTCTTT
.	TRBV29-1	TRBJ2-3	TRBD2	CSVRPGGTQYF	TGCAGCGTCCGGCCCGGGGGGACGCAGTATTTT
.	TRBV5-1	TRBJ1-4	TRBD1	CASSPRGSSEKLFF	TGCGCCAGCAGCCCCAGGGGGAGTAGTGAAAAACTGTTTTTT
.	TRBV20-1	TRBJ2-1	.	CSARDLGGNNEQFF	TGCAGTGCTAGAGACTTGGGGGGTAACAATGAGCAGTTCTTC
few	TRBV6-2/TRBV6-3	TRBJ2-3	.	CASRPRGTPGDTQYF	TGTGCCAGCAGACCACGCGGGACCCCGGGAGATACGCAGTATTTT
.	TRBV4-2	TRBJ2-1	TRBD2	CASSQAGGLAGGPRDEQFF	TGTGCCAGCAGCCAAGCGGGCGGGCTAGCGGGGGGGCCAAGGGATGAGCAGTTCTTC
few	TRBV29-1	TRBJ2-7	.	CSAQRVGSIYEQYF	TGCAGCGCCCAGCGGGTGGGATCTATCTACGAGCAGTACTTC
.	TRBV20-1	TRBJ2-1	TRBD2	CSASLAGGPDEQFF	TGCAGTGCTAGCCTGGCGGGGGGGCCCGATGAGCAGTTCTTC
few	TRBV7-2	TRBJ2-4	.	CASSSALGKMVQYF	TGTGCCAGCAGCTCCGCGTTAGGGAAAATGGTTCAGTACTTC
few	TRBV4-2	TRBJ1-2	.	CASSQEDINYGYTF	TGTGCCAGCAGCCAAGAAGACATTAACTATGGCTACACCTTC
.	TRBV9	TRBJ2-1	TRBD1	CASSVTRDRGHNEQFF	TGTGCCAGCAGCGTAACCCGGGACAGAGGTCACAATGAGCAGTTCTTC
few	TRBV6-1	TRBJ2-7	.	CASSETGFLYEQYF	TGTGCCAGCAGTGAAACAGGGTTTCTCTACGAGCAGTACTTC
.	TRBV6-5	TRBJ2-7	.	CASKAPRAAYEQYF	TGTGCCAGCAAAGCCCCCCGGGCCGCTTACGAGCAGTACTTC
.	TRBV7-9	TRBJ1-4	.	CASSLVSGTANEKLFF	TGTGCCAGCAGCTTAGTGTCTGGGACGGCGAATGAAAAACTGTTTTTT
.	TRBV28	TRBJ2-7	.	CAGFPCHYYEQYF	TGTGCCGGCTTCCCCTGCCACTACTACGAGCAGTACTTC
.	TRBV7-2	TRBJ1-6	TRBD1	CASSLKPTGAGSPLHF	TGTGCCAGCAGCTTAAAACCGACAGGGGCGGGTTCACCCCTCCACTTT
.	TRBV25-1	TRBJ2-5	TRBD2	CASSVTSTETQYF	TGTGCCAGCAGTGTGACTAGCACAGAGACCCAGTACTTC
.	TRBV6-5	TRBJ2-2	.	CASSPFTGMGNGELFF	TGTGCCAGCAGCCCGTTTACAGGGATGGGTAACGGGGAGCTGTTTTTT
few	TRBV5-6	TRBJ2-7	.	CASSSPGHLYEQYF	TGTGCCAGCAGCTCACCGGGACACCTCTACGAGCAGTACTTC
.	TRBV6-2/TRBV6-3	TRBJ1-2	.	CASSYSGLSNYGYTF	TGTGCCAGCAGTTACTCGGGGCTCTCTAACTATGGCTACACCTTC
.	TRBV20-1	TRBJ2-7	.	CSASGRQAGFYEQYF	TGCAGTGCTTCCGGGCGGCAGGCCGGATTCTACGAGCAGTACTTC
.	TRBV20-1	TRBJ1-2	.	CSARAGTSANYGYTF	TGCAGTGCTAGAGCGGGTACTTCAGCTAACTATGGCTACACCTTC
.	TRBV6-5	TRBJ2-7	TRBD1	CASSPSTGGKEAQYF	TGTGCCAGCAGTCCTTCGACAGGGGGCAAAGAGGCCCAGTACTTC
.	TRBV6-1	TRBJ2-3	TRBD2	CASSQITSGGRDTQYF	TGTGCCAGCAGTCAAATCACTAGCGGGGGACGCGATACGCAGTATTTT
few	TRBV5-1	TRBJ2-1	TRBD2	CASVPGSGGASSYNEQFF	TGCGCCAGCGTGCCCGGGAGCGGGGGGGCCTCGTCCTACAATGAGCAGTTCTTC
.	TRBV4-2	TRBJ2-5	.	CASSQESEGLGETQYF	TGTGCCAGCAGCCAAGAGTCCGAGGGGTTGGGAGAGACCCAGTACTTC
.	TRBV18	TRBJ2-7	.	CASAEAVLGIEQYF	TGTGCCAGCGCAGAAGCCGTTCTAGGCATCGAGCAGTACTTC
.	TRBV6-1	TRBJ1-2	TRBD1	CASSELGRGRGGYTF	TGTGCCAGCAGTGAACTTGGCAGGGGGCGCGGTGGCTACACCTTC
many	TRBV6-5	TRBJ2-3	.	CASSYGGASTDTQYF	TGTGCCAGCAGTTACGGCGGGGCTAGCACAGATACGCAGTATTTT
.	TRBV14	TRBJ2-3	.	CASSQAAWNTQYF	TGTGCCAGCAGCCAAGCTGCGTGGAATACGCAGTATTTT